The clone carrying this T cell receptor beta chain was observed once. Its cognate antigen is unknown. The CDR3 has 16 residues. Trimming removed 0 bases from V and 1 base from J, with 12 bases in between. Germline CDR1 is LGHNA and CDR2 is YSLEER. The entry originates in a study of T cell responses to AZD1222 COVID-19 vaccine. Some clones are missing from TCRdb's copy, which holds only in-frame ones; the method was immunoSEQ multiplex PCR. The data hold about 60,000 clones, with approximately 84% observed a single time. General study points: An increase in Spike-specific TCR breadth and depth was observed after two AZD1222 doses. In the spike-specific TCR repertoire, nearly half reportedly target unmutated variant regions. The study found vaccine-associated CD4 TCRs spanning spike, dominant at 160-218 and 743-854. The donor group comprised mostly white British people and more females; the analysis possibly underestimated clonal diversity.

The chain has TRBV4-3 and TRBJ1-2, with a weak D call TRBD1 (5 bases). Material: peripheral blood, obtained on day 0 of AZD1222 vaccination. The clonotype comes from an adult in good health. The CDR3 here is CASSQEAGRNNYGYTF. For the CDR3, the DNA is TGCGCCAGCAGCCAAGAAGCAGGGCGAAATAACTATGGCTACACCTTC.